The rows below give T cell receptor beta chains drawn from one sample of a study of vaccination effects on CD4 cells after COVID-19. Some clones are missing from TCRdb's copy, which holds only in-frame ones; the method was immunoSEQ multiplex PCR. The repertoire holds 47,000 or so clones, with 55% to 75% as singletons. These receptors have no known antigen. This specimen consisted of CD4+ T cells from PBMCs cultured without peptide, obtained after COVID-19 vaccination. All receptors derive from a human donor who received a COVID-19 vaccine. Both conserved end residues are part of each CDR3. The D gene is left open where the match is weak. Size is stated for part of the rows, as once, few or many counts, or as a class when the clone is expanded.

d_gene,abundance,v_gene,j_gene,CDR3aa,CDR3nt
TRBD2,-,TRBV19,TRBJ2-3,CASSMGGVGRTDTQYF,TGTGCCAGTAGTATGGGGGGGGTGGGCAGAACAGATACGCAGTATTTT
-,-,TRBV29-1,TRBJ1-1,CSVVPGLSTEAFF,TGCAGCGTTGTACCGGGGTTAAGCACTGAAGCTTTCTTT
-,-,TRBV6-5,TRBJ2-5,CASTRTAQETQYF,TGTGCCAGCACTCGGACAGCACAAGAGACCCAGTACTTC
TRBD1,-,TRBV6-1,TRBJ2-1,CASSEMPGQGARNEQFF,TGTGCCAGCAGTGAGATGCCGGGACAGGGGGCGCGCAATGAGCAGTTCTTC
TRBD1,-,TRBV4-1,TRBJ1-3,CASSQGDRGIGNTIYF,TGCGCCAGCAGCCAAGGGGACAGGGGGATAGGAAACACCATATATTTT
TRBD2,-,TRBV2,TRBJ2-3,CASSTLAGGTDTQYF,TGTGCCAGCAGCACACTAGCGGGGGGCACAGATACGCAGTATTTT
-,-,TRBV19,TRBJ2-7,CASSADLGGPYEQYF,TGTGCCAGTAGCGCCGACCTGGGAGGACCCTACGAGCAGTACTTC
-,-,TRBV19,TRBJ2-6,CASSILMGNSGANVLTF,TGTGCCAGTAGTATTTTGATGGGGAACTCTGGGGCCAACGTCCTGACTTTC
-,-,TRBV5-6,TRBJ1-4,CASSLVTRAGGEKLFF,TGTGCCAGCAGCTTGGTAACGCGGGCGGGAGGTGAAAAACTGTTTTTT
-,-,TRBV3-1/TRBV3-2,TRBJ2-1,CASRRSILHNEQFF,TGTGCCAGCAGGCGCTCAATCCTTCACAATGAGCAGTTCTTC
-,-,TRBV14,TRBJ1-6,CASSQKGTANSPLHF,TGTGCCAGCAGCCAGAAAGGGACGGCAAATTCACCCCTCCACTTT
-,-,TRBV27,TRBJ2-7,CASKPNAVGSYEQYF,TGTGCCAGCAAACCAAATGCGGTGGGCTCCTACGAGCAGTACTTC
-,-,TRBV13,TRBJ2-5,CASSLIRTQETQYF,TGTGCCAGCAGCTTAATTAGGACACAAGAGACCCAGTACTTC
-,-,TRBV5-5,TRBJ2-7,CASTRTDHTPANF,TGTGCCAGCACCCGGACTGACCACACCCCGGCGAACTTC
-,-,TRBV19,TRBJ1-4,CASSIWVGPAEKLFF,TGTGCCAGTAGTATTTGGGTGGGGCCCGCTGAAAAACTGTTTTTT
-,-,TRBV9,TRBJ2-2,CASSVTKEWGASNTGELFF,TGTGCCAGCAGCGTCACTAAAGAGTGGGGAGCTTCGAACACCGGGGAGCTGTTTTTT
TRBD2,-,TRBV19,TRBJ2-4,CASSLRLIRGGLAKNIQYF,TGTGCCAGTAGTTTGAGGCTCATTCGGGGGGGACTAGCCAAAAACATTCAGTACTTC
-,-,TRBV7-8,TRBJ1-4,CASSLRGANEKLFF,TGTGCCAGCAGCCTAAGGGGGGCTAATGAAAAACTGTTTTTT
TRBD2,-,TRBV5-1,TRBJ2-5,CASSLGTSGDSGTQYF,TGCGCCAGCAGCTTAGGGACTAGCGGGGATTCAGGGACCCAGTACTTC
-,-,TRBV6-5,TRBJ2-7,CASRYWTDSYEQYF,TGTGCCAGCAGGTACTGGACCGACTCCTACGAGCAGTACTTC
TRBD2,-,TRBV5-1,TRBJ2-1,CASSPGGTSGRNEQFF,TGCGCCAGCAGCCCGGGGGGGACTAGCGGGAGGAATGAGCAGTTCTTC
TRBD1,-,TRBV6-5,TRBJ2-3,CASRGWDRGSDTQYF,TGTGCCAGCCGAGGGTGGGACAGGGGGTCAGATACGCAGTATTTT
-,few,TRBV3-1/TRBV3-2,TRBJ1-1,CASSRREGGTEAFF,TGTGCCAGCAGCCGAAGGGAGGGAGGCACTGAAGCTTTCTTT
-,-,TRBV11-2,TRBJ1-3,CASSLAGNSGNTIYF,TGTGCCAGCAGCTTAGCGGGAAACTCTGGAAACACCATATATTTT
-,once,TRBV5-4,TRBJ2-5,CASSLGQGQTQETQYF,TGTGCCAGCAGCTTGGGACAAGGACAGACCCAAGAGACCCAGTACTTC
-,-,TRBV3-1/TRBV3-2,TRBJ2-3,CASSQMLATDTQYF,TGTGCCAGCAGCCAAATGCTCGCCACAGATACGCAGTATTTT
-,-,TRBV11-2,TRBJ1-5,CASSSRQGSRQPQHF,TGTGCCAGCAGCTCCCGGCAGGGGTCTCGTCAGCCCCAGCATTTT
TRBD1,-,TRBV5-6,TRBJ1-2,CASSLVQGAINYGYTF,TGTGCCAGCAGCTTGGTACAGGGGGCGATAAACTATGGCTACACCTTC
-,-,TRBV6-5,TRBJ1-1,CASSNQGVGNTEAFF,TGTGCCAGCAGTAACCAGGGTGTGGGGAACACTGAAGCTTTCTTT
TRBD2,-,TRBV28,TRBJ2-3,CASSSWGTSGQPDTQYF,TGTGCCAGCAGTTCTTGGGGGACTAGCGGACAGCCAGATACGCAGTATTTT
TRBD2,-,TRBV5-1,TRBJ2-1,CASSPSGGAYNEQFF,TGCGCCAGCAGCCCATCGGGAGGGGCCTACAATGAGCAGTTCTTC
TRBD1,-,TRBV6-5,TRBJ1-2,CASRYGGTDYGYTF,TGTGCCAGCAGGTACGGGGGGACAGACTATGGCTACACCTTC
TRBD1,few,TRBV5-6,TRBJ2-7,CASSPPTGSSYEQYF,TGTGCCAGCAGCCCCCCGACAGGGAGCTCCTACGAGCAGTACTTC
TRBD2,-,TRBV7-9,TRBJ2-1,CASSHRLADYNEQFF,TGTGCCAGCAGCCACCGACTAGCGGACTACAATGAGCAGTTCTTC
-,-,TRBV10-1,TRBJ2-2,CASSEPTTGELFF,TGCGCCAGCAGTGAGCCCACCACCGGGGAGCTGTTTTTT
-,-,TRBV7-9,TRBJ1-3,CASSFGGNTIYF,TGTGCCAGCAGCTTTGGTGGAAACACCATATATTTT